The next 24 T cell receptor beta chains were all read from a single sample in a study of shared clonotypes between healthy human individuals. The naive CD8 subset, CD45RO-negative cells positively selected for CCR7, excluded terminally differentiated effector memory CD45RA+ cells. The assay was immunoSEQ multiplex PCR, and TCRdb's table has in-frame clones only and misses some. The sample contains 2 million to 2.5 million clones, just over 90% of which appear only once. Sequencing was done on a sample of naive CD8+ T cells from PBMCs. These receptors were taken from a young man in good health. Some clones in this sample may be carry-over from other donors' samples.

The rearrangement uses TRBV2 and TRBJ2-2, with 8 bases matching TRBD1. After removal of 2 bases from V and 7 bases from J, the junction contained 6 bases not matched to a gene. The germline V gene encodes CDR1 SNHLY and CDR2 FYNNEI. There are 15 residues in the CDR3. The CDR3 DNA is TGTGCCAGCAGTGAAACCCGGACAGGGAACGGGGAGCTGTTTTTT. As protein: CASSETRTGNGELFF.

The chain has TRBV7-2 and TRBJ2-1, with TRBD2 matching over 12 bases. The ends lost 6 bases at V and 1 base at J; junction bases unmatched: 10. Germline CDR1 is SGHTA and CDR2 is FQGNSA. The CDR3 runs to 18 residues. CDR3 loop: CASSFTTGLAGSYNEQFF. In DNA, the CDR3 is TGTGCCAGCAGTTTTACCACGGGACTAGCGGGTTCCTACAATGAGCAGTTCTTC.

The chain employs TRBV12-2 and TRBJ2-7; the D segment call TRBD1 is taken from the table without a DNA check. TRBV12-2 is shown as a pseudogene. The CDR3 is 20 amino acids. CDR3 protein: CASRLVRTDRGLPLKYEQYF. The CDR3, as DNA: TGTGCAAGTCGCTTAGTGAGGACTGACAGGGGGCTTCCTCTCAAGTACGAGCAGTACTTC.

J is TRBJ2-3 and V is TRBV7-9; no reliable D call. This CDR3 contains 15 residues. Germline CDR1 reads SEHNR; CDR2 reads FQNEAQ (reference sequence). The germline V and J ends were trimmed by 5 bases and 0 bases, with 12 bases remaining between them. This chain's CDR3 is CASSTTHSSTDTQYF. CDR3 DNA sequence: TGTGCCAGCAGCACGACACATTCTAGCACAGATACGCAGTATTTT.

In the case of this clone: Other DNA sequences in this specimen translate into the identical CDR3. The CDR3: CASGPGETQYF. The CDR3 coding sequence is TGTGCCAGCGGACCTGGCGAGACCCAGTACTTC. The V call is TRBV27, the J call TRBJ2-5, with D unresolved. V gave up 8 bases and J gave up 5 bases, with 9 bases separating them. Germline values: CDR1 MNHEY, CDR2 SMNVEV (reference sequence). This CDR3 has 11 residues.

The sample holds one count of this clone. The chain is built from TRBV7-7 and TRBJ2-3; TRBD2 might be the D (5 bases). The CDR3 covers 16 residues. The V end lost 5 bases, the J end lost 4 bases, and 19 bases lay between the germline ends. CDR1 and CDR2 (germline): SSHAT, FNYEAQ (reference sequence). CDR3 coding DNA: TGTGCCAGCAGCCCAACCGACCGGAGGCGGGCAGATACGCAGTATTTT. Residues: CASSPTDRRRADTQYF.

The CDR3 coding sequence is TGCGCCAGCAGCCGGTTACTAGCGGGAGAAGGAGATACGCAGTATTTT. Translating gives CASSRLLAGEGDTQYF. The chain employs TRBV4-3 and TRBJ2-3, with 11 positions matching TRBD2. The V gene end was trimmed by 4 bases and the J gene end by 5 bases; junction bases not matched to a gene: 8. The germline V gene has CDR1 LGHNA and CDR2 YSLEER. The length of the CDR3 is 16 residues.

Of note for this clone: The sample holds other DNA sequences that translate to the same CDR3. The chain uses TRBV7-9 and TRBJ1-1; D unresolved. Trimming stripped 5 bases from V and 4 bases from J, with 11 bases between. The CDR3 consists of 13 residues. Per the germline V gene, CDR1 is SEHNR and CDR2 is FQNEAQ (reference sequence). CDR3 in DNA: TGTGCCAGCAGCCCAGCCCGGGGCACTGAAGCTTTCTTT. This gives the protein CASSPARGTEAFF. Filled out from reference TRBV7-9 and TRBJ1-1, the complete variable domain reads DTGVSQNPRHKITKRGQNVTFRCDPISEHNRLYWYRQTLGQGPEFLTYFQNEAQLEKSRLLSDRFSAERPKGSFSTLEIQRTEQGDSAMYLCASSPARGTEAFFGQGTRLTVV.

The CDR3 coding sequence is TGTGCCAGCAGTCCTCACCCCATGAGTACTGAAGCTTTCTTT. It specifies CASSPHPMSTEAFF. The chain links TRBV27 to TRBJ1-1; D unclear. Germline CDR1 is MNHEY and CDR2 is SMNVEV (reference sequence). CDR3 length: 14 residues. Trimming shortened V by 5 bases and J by 5 bases, and 15 bases separated the two germline ends.

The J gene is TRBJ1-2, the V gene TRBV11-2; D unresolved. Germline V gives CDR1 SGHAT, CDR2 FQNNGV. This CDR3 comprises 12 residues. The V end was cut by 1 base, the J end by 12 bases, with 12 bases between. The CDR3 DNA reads TGTGCCAGCAGCTTAGGCCCGCTTACCCACACCTTC. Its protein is CASSLGPLTHTF.

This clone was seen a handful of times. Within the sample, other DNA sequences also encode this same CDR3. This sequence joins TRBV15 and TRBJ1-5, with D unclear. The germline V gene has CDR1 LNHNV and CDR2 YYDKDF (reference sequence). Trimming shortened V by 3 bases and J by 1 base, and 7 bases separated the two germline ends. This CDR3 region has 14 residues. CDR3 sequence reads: CATSRGNSNQPQHF. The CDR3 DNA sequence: TGTGCCACCAGCAGGGGCAACAGCAATCAGCCCCAGCATTTT. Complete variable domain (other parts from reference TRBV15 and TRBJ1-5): DAMVIQNPRYQVTQFGKPVTLSCSQTLNHNVMYWYQQKSSQAPKLLFHYYDKDFNNEADTPDNFQSRRPNTSFCFLDIRSPGLGDTAMYLCATSRGNSNQPQHFGDGTRLSIL.

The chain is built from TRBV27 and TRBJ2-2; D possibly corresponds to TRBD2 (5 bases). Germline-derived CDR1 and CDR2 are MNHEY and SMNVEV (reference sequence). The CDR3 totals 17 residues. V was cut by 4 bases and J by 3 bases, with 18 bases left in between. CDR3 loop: CASSSSLLARYTGELFF. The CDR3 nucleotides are TGTGCCAGCAGTTCATCCCTTCTAGCACGGTACACCGGGGAGCTGTTTTTT.

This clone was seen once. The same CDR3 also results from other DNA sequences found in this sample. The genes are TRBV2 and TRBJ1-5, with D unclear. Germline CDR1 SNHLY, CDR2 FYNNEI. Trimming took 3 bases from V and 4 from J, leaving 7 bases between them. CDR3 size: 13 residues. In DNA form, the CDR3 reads TGTGCCAGCAGTGATCGGGGAAATCAGCCCCAGCATTTT. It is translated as CASSDRGNQPQHF.

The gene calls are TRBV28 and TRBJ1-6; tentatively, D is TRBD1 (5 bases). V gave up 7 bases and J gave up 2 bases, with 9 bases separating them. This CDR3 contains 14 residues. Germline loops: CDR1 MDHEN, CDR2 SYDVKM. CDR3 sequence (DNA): TGTGCCAGCACGTGGGGGACCTATAATTCACCCCTCCACTTT. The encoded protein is CASTWGTYNSPLHF.

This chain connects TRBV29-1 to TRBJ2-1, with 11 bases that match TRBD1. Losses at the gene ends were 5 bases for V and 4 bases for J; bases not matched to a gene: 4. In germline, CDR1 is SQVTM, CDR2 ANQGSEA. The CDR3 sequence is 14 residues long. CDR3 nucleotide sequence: TGCAGCGTTTTAGGGACAGGGGGGTACAATGAGCAGTTCTTC. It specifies CSVLGTGGYNEQFF.

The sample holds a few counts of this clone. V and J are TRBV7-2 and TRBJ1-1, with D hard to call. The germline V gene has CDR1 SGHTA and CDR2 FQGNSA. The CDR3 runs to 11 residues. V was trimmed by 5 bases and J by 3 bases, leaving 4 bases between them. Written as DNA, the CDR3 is TGTGCCAGCAGCCAATACACTGAAGCTTTCTTT. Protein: CASSQYTEAFF.

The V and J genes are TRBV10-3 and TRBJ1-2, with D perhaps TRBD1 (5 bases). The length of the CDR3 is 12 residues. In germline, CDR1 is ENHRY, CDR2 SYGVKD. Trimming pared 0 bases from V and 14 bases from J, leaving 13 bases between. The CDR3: CAISESQASTTF. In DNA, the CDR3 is TGTGCCATCAGTGAGTCACAGGCCTCTACGACCTTC.

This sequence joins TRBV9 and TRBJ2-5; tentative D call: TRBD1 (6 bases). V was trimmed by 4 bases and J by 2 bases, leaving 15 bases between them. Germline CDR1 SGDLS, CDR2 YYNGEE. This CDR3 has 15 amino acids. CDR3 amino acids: CASSLGGRMQETQYF. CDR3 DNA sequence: TGTGCCAGCAGCCTAGGGGGACGAATGCAAGAGACCCAGTACTTC.

CDR3: CASSVTGAPNYGYTF. In DNA form, the CDR3 reads TGTGCCAGCAGCGTCACCGGGGCTCCTAACTATGGCTACACCTTC. V usage is TRBV5-6 and J usage is TRBJ1-2; tentatively, D is TRBD1 (5 bases). This CDR3 has 15 residues. Germline lookup yields CDR1 SGHDT and CDR2 YYEEEE. V lost 4 bases to trimming and J lost 0 bases, with 13 bases between them.

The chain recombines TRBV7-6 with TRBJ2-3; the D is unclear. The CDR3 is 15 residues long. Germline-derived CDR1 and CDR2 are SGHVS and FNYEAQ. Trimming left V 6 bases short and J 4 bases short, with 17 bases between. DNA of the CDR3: TGTGCCAGCAGACCCCTGGGCGGTACCCCAGATACGCAGTATTTT. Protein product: CASRPLGGTPDTQYF.

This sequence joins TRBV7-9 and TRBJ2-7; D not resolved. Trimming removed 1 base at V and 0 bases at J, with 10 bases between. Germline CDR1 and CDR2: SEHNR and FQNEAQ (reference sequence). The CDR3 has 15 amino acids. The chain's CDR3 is CASSLVSAPSYEQYF. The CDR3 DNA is TGTGCCAGCAGCTTAGTATCGGCTCCCTCCTACGAGCAGTACTTC.

CDR3 in DNA: TGCGCCAGCAGCTCCCGGACAAAAACTAGCACAGATACGCAGTATTTT. It codes for CASSSRTKTSTDTQYF. The chain has TRBV5-1 and TRBJ2-3; a possible D gene is TRBD1 (5 bases). The CDR3 contains 16 residues. Germline V gene lookup returns CDR1 SGHRS and CDR2 YFSETQ. V lost 3 bases, J lost 0 bases, and 14 bases lay in between.

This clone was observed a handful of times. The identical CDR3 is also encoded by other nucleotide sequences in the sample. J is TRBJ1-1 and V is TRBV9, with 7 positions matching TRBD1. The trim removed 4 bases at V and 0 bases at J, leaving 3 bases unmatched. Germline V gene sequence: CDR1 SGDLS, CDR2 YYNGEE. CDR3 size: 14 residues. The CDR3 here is CASSPGGVNTEAFF. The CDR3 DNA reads TGTGCCAGCAGCCCAGGGGGGGTGAACACTGAAGCTTTCTTT.

Here the CDR3 reads CASSFRDRVRAGELFF. DNA for the CDR3: TGTGCCAGCAGCTTTAGGGACAGGGTGAGGGCCGGGGAGCTGTTTTTT. The chain combines TRBV7-8 with TRBJ2-2; 9 bases fit TRBD1. The V gene's germline CDR1 is SGHVS and CDR2 FQNEAQ. Germline trimming cut 3 bases from V and 6 bases from J; bases unmatched to any gene: 8. This CDR3 region has 16 residues.